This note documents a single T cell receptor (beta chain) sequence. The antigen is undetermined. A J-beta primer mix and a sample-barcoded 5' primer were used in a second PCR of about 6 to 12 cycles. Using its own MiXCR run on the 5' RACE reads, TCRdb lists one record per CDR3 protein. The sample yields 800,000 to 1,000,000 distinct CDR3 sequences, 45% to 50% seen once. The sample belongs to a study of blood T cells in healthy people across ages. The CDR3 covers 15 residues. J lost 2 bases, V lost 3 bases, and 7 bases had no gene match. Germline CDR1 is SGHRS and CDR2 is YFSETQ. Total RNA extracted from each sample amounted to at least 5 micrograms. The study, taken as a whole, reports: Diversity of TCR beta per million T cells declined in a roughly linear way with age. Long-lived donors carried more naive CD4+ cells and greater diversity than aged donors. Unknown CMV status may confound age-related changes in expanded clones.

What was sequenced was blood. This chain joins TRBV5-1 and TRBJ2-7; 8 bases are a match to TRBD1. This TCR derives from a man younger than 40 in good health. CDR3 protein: CASSWRAGGPYEQYF. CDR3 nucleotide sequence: TGCGCCAGCAGCTGGAGGGCAGGGGGCCCCTACGAGCAGTACTTC. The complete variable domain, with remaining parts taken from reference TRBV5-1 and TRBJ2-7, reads KAGVTQTPRYLIKTRGQQVTLSCSPISGHRSVSWYQQTPGQGLQFLFEYFSETQRNKGNFPGRFSGRQFSNSRSEMNVSTLELGDSALYLCASSWRAGGPYEQYFGPGTRLTVT.